Shown below are 7 T cell receptor beta chains from a single sample sequenced in a study of T cells in Graves' hyperthyroidism and ophthalmopathy. The CDR3 regions of TCR beta were amplified from RNA transcripts. HTBI primers were used for first-round RT-PCR of the TCR CDR3. TCRdb independently ran MiXCR on the multiplex PCR reads; one entry per CDR3 protein. The table lists more than 300,000 distinct CDR3 sequences, about 18% of them singletons. The specimen was blood. The source of these receptors is a man between 18 and 35 years old with Graves' ophthalmopathy.

This clonotype was found a few times. The V gene is TRBV6-2 or TRBV6-3, the J gene TRBJ2-3; D remains unclear. The germline V gene encodes CDR1 MNHEY and CDR2 SVGEGT. The length of the CDR3 is 16 residues. The V end was cut by 5 bases, the J end by 2 bases, with 17 bases between. In nucleotides, the CDR3 is TGTGCCAGCAGTGACCTCAGAGCCCCCCCCACAGATACGCAGTATTTT. The encoded protein is CASSDLRAPPTDTQYF.

This rearrangement joins TRBV27 to TRBJ2-3; either TRBD1 or TRBD2 may fit D (6 bases each). Germline assignment: CDR1 MNHEY and CDR2 SMNVEV (reference sequence). Between the trimmed V and J ends, which lost 6 bases and 3 bases, there was a span of 13 bases. The CDR3 consists of 14 residues. As DNA, the CDR3 is TGTGCCAGCAGCAGAACAGGGAGGACAGATACGCAGTATTTT. This encodes CASSRTGRTDTQYF.

This rearrangement joins TRBV11-2 to TRBJ2-7, with TRBD1 as a possible D gene (6 bases). CDR1 SGHAT and CDR2 FQNNGV come from the germline V gene. The ends were cut back, 6 bases at V and 2 bases at J, with 14 bases in the middle. CDR3 length: 14 residues. The CDR3 spells CASRYPGATYEQYF. The CDR3 DNA sequence: TGTGCCAGCAGATACCCAGGGGCGACCTACGAGCAGTACTTC.

This clonotype was recorded many times. The chain recombines TRBV3-1 with TRBJ1-2; D not resolved. V lost 1 base, J lost 6 bases, and 18 bases lay in between. Germline loops: CDR1 LGHDT, CDR2 YNNKEL (reference sequence). CDR3 size: 16 residues. CDR3 loop: CASSQGQGATYDGYTF. DNA of the CDR3: TGTGCCAGCAGCCAAGGGCAAGGAGCTACTTATGATGGCTACACCTTC.

This clonotype showed up many times. The CDR3 region is CASSVDIGETYEQYF. The CDR3 DNA is TGTGCCAGCAGCGTAGATATTGGGGAAACCTACGAGCAGTACTTC. This chain uses TRBV9 with TRBJ2-7; no definite D call. Germline V gives CDR1 SGDLS, CDR2 YYNGEE. V gave up 0 bases and J gave up 2 bases, with 12 bases separating them. The CDR3 spans 15 residues.

This chain uses TRBV2 with TRBJ1-4, with 9 bases aligning to TRBD1. Looked up from germline, CDR1 is SNHLY and CDR2 is FYNNEI. The CDR3 length is 13 residues. J lost 10 bases, V lost 7 bases, and 7 bases had no gene match. This CDR3 reads CASTLLDRGKLFF. Written as DNA, the CDR3 is TGTGCCAGCACCCTATTGGACAGGGGAAAACTGTTTTTT.

The chain recombines TRBV7-9 with TRBJ2-7; no definite D call. This CDR3 comprises 12 residues. V was trimmed by 5 bases and J by 6 bases, leaving 11 bases between them. Germline values: CDR1 SEHNR, CDR2 FQNEAQ (reference sequence). CDR3 nucleotides: TGTGCCAGCAGCCCTCTGTCTGGCGAGCAGTACTTC. It translates to CASSPLSGEQYF. Variable domain in full (rest from reference TRBV7-9 and TRBJ2-7): DTGVSQNPRHKITKRGQNVTFRCDPISEHNRLYWYRQTLGQGPEFLTYFQNEAQLEKSRLLSDRFSAERPKGSFSTLEIQRTEQGDSAMYLCASSPLSGEQYFGPGTRLTVT.